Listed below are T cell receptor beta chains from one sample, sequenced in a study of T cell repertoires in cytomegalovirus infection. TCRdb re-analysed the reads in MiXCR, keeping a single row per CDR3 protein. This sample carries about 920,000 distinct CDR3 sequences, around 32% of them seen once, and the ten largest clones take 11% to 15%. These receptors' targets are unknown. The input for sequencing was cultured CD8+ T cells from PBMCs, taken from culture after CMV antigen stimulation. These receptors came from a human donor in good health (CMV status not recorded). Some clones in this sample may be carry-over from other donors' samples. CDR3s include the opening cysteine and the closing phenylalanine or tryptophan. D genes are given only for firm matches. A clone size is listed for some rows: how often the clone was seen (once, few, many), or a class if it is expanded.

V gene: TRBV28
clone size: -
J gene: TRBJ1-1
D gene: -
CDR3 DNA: TGTGCCAGCAGTTTATTTCCTCCGACCACTGAAGCTTTCTTT
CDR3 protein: CASSLFPPTTEAFF

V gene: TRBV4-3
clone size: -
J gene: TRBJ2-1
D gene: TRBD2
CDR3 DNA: TGCGCCAGCAAGAGCGGGGGGGGGCCCAATGAGCAGTTCTTC
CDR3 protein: CASKSGGGPNEQFF

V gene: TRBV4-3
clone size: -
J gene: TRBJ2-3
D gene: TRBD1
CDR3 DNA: TGCGCCAGCAGCCTCACAGGGGTAAGAGGGACAGATACGCAGTATTTT
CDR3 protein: CASSLTGVRGTDTQYF

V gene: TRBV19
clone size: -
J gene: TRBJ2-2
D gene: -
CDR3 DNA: TGTGCCAGTAGTACCCCGGGGCGCCTCGTAAACGGGGAGCTGTTTTTT
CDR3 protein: CASSTPGRLVNGELFF

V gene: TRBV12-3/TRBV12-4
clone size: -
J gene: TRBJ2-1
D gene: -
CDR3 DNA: TGTGCCAGCATGGGTCCCGGGGCCTACAATGAGCAGTTCTTC
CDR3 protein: CASMGPGAYNEQFF

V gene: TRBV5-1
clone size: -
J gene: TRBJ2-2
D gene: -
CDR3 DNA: TGCGCCAGCAGCCACCAGGACGGAAATAACGACAAGGAGCTGTTTTTT
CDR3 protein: CASSHQDGNNDKELFF

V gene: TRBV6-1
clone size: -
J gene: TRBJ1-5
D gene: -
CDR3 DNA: TGTGCCAGCAGTGAAGAAGCAGGGTACCAGCCCCAGCATTTT
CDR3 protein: CASSEEAGYQPQHF

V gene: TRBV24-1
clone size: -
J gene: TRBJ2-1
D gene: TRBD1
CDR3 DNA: TGTGCCACCAGTGATTTTCCCGGGACAGGGGCCCTCAATGAGCAGTTCTTC
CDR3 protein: CATSDFPGTGALNEQFF

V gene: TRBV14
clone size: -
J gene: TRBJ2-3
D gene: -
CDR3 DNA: TGTGCCAGCAGCCAAGTGGAAACAGGTCCTTTGGATACGCAGTATTTT
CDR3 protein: CASSQVETGPLDTQYF

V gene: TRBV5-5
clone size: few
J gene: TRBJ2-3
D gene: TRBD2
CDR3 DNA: TGTGCCAGCAGCTTTATAGCGGGGGGGCAGATAGATACGCAGTATTTT
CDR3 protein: CASSFIAGGQIDTQYF

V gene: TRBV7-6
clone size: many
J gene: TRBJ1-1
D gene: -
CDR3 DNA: TGTGCCAGCAGCTTAAATCGAAAGGACGCTGAAGCTTTCTTT
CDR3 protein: CASSLNRKDAEAFF

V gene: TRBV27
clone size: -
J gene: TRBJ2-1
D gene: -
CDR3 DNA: TGTGCCAGCAGTTTAGCCCCTCCGGGCAGTTACTACAATGAGCAGTTCTTC
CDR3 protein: CASSLAPPGSYYNEQFF

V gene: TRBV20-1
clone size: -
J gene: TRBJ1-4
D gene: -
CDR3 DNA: TGCAGTGCCCATTTGGAGGGGGAAAAACTGTTTTTT
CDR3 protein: CSAHLEGEKLFF

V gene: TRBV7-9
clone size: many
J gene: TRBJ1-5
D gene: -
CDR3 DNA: TGTGCCAGCAGCTTAGGTGCGGGTGAATGGACCCAGCATTTT
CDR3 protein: CASSLGAGEWTQHF

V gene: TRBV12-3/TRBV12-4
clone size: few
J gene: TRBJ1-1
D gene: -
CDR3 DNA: TGTGCCAGCAGCCCGTTCACCGGAGGGACTGAAGCTTTCTTT
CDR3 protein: CASSPFTGGTEAFF

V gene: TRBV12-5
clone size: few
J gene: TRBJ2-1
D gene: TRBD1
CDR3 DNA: TGTGCTAGTGGTTCGACAGGGGGCGGCTCCTACAATGAGCAGTTCTTC
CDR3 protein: CASGSTGGGSYNEQFF

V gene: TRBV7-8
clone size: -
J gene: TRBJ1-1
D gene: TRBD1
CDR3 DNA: TGTGCCAGCAGAAGACAGGGGATGAACACTGAAGCTTTCTTT
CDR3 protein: CASRRQGMNTEAFF

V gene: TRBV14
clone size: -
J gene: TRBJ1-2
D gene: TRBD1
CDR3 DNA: TGTGCCAGCAGCCAGATGACAGGGAACTATGGCTACACCTTC
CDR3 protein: CASSQMTGNYGYTF

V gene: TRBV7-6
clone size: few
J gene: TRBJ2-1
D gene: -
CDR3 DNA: TGTGCCAGCAGCTTGTGGGCAGGGGACAATGAGCAGTTCTTC
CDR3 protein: CASSLWAGDNEQFF

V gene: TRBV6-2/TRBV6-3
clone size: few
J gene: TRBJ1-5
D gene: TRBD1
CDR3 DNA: TGTGCCAGCAGACCGCAGGGGGCAATTCAGCCCCAGCATTTT
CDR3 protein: CASRPQGAIQPQHF

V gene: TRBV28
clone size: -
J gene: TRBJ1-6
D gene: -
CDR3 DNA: TGTGCCAGCAGTTTACGGACAAAGAATTCACCCCTCCACTTT
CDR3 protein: CASSLRTKNSPLHF

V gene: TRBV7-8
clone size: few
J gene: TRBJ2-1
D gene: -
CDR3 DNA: TGTGCCAGCAGCTGGGCCGTCGTGGGCTCCTACAATGAGCAGTTCTTC
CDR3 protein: CASSWAVVGSYNEQFF

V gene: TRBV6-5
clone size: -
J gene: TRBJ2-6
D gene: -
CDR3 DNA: TGTGCCAGCAGTTACAGCAGGAGAGCTGGGGCCAACGTCCTGACTTTC
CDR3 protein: CASSYSRRAGANVLTF

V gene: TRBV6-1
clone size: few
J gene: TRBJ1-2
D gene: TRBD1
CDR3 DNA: TGTGCCAGCACTCCCTCGGGGACAGGGGTAATTACAGACTTC
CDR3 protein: CASTPSGTGVITDF

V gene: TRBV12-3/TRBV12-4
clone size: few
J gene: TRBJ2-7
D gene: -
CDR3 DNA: TGTGCCAGCACCCTAAATCTGAGGGAACAGTACTTC
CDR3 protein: CASTLNLREQYF

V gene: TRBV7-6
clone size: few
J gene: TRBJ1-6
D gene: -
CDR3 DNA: TGTGCCAGCAGCTTAGAAGGCGGGGGCGTGGGATCCTATAATTCACCCCTCCACTTT
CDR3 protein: CASSLEGGGVGSYNSPLHF

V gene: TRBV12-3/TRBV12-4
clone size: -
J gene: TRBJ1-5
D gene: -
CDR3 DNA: TGTGCCAGCAGTTTAGAGTATAGCATACCAGGACAGCCCCAGCATTTT
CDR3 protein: CASSLEYSIPGQPQHF